The rows below give T cell receptor beta chains drawn from one sample of a study of vaccination and CD4 T cells after COVID-19. Antigens of these TCRs are unknown. A single record per CDR3 protein comes from TCRdb applying MiXCR to the PCR reads. The table lists thousands of distinct CDR3 sequences, 28% of them singletons. The sequencing input was CD4+ T cells from blood, cultured in vitro. The origin of the receptors is a human donor in good health. CDR3s include the opening cysteine and the closing phenylalanine or tryptophan. D genes are given only for firm matches. Only part of the rows carry a size: once, few, many, or a class if the clone is expanded.

CDR3aa: CASSLGLAGPTGELFF
CDR3nt: TGTGCCAGCAGTTTAGGACTAGCGGGTCCTACCGGGGAGCTGTTTTTT
j_gene: TRBJ2-2
d_gene: TRBD2
abundance: NA
v_gene: TRBV6-2/TRBV6-3

CDR3aa: CASSLWASGTDTQYF
CDR3nt: TGTGCCAGCAGCTTATGGGCTAGCGGCACAGATACGCAGTATTTT
j_gene: TRBJ2-3
d_gene: NA
abundance: NA
v_gene: TRBV7-3

CDR3aa: CASSNLEEQFF
CDR3nt: TGTGCCAGCAGCAACCTAGAAGAGCAGTTCTTC
j_gene: TRBJ2-1
d_gene: NA
abundance: NA
v_gene: TRBV7-8

CDR3aa: CASSPGVDTGELFF
CDR3nt: TGTGCCAGCAGCCCTGGTGTCGACACCGGGGAGCTGTTTTTT
j_gene: TRBJ2-2
d_gene: NA
abundance: few
v_gene: TRBV6-1

CDR3aa: CASSSSSYEQYF
CDR3nt: TGTGCCAGCAGTTCCAGTTCCTACGAGCAGTACTTC
j_gene: TRBJ2-7
d_gene: NA
abundance: NA
v_gene: TRBV28

CDR3aa: CASSLLAGAGAGARGTYNEQFF
CDR3nt: TGTGCCAGCAGCCTCCTGGCAGGGGCCGGGGCAGGGGCTCGGGGGACCTACAATGAGCAGTTCTTC
j_gene: TRBJ2-1
d_gene: NA
abundance: few
v_gene: TRBV7-3

CDR3aa: CASSTDSANSPLHF
CDR3nt: TGTGCCAGCAGTACTGACAGCGCTAATTCACCCCTCCACTTT
j_gene: TRBJ1-6
d_gene: NA
abundance: few
v_gene: TRBV6-4

CDR3aa: CASSPDSNQPQHF
CDR3nt: TGTGCCAGCTCACCTGATTCGAATCAGCCCCAGCATTTT
j_gene: TRBJ1-5
d_gene: NA
abundance: NA
v_gene: TRBV18

CDR3aa: CASSEWGWTGELFF
CDR3nt: TGTGCCAGCAGTGAATGGGGCTGGACCGGGGAGCTGTTTTTT
j_gene: TRBJ2-2
d_gene: NA
abundance: few
v_gene: TRBV6-1

CDR3aa: CASPILTGTSDAYEQYF
CDR3nt: TGTGCCAGCCCAATTCTGACCGGGACTAGCGACGCCTACGAGCAGTACTTC
j_gene: TRBJ2-7
d_gene: TRBD2
abundance: NA
v_gene: TRBV2

CDR3aa: CASSYSARHDSPLHF
CDR3nt: TGTGCCAGCAGTTACTCGGCCCGCCACGATTCACCCCTCCACTTT
j_gene: TRBJ1-6
d_gene: NA
abundance: few
v_gene: TRBV6-2/TRBV6-3

CDR3aa: CASSEGGRNYGYTF
CDR3nt: TGTGCCAGCAGTGAGGGGGGACGTAACTATGGCTACACCTTC
j_gene: TRBJ1-2
d_gene: NA
abundance: few
v_gene: TRBV6-1

CDR3aa: CSVSQGVGNQPQHF
CDR3nt: TGCAGTGTTTCACAGGGGGTCGGGAATCAGCCCCAGCATTTT
j_gene: TRBJ1-5
d_gene: TRBD1
abundance: few
v_gene: TRBV20-1

CDR3aa: CASSLTGTGGFTDTQYF
CDR3nt: TGTGCCAGCAGCTTAACAGGGACAGGGGGATTCACAGATACGCAGTATTTT
j_gene: TRBJ2-3
d_gene: TRBD1
abundance: NA
v_gene: TRBV7-3

CDR3aa: CASRLDGNYGYTF
CDR3nt: TGTGCCAGCCGACTGGACGGGAACTATGGCTACACCTTC
j_gene: TRBJ1-2
d_gene: NA
abundance: NA
v_gene: TRBV28

CDR3aa: CASRGLAGSTDTQYF
CDR3nt: TGTGCCAGCAGGGGACTAGCGGGTAGCACAGATACGCAGTATTTT
j_gene: TRBJ2-3
d_gene: TRBD2
abundance: NA
v_gene: TRBV27

CDR3aa: CATKAGLGENIQYF
CDR3nt: TGTGCCACCAAGGCAGGGTTAGGTGAAAACATTCAGTACTTC
j_gene: TRBJ2-4
d_gene: NA
abundance: few
v_gene: TRBV10-3

CDR3aa: CASSPGGDVLGYTF
CDR3nt: TGCGCCAGCAGCCCGGGTGGGGACGTCCTCGGCTACACCTTC
j_gene: TRBJ1-2
d_gene: NA
abundance: NA
v_gene: TRBV5-1

CDR3aa: CSAREQGASSSGANVLTF
CDR3nt: TGCAGTGCTAGAGAGCAGGGTGCCTCTTCTTCTGGGGCCAACGTCCTGACTTTC
j_gene: TRBJ2-6
d_gene: NA
abundance: once
v_gene: TRBV20-1

CDR3aa: CATGTGGAYTEAFF
CDR3nt: TGTGCCACCGGCACAGGGGGCGCATACACTGAAGCTTTCTTT
j_gene: TRBJ1-1
d_gene: TRBD1
abundance: medium-sized
v_gene: TRBV15

CDR3aa: CASSALRDRGFTEAFF
CDR3nt: TGTGCCAGCAGCGCCCTGAGGGACAGGGGCTTCACTGAAGCTTTCTTT
j_gene: TRBJ1-1
d_gene: TRBD1
abundance: few
v_gene: TRBV7-2

CDR3aa: CASSSRTSGQYF
CDR3nt: TGTGCCAGCAGTTCCCGGACTAGCGGGCAGTACTTC
j_gene: TRBJ2-7
d_gene: TRBD2
abundance: NA
v_gene: TRBV27

CDR3aa: CASSLTGTVNTEAFF
CDR3nt: TGCGCCAGCAGCTTAACCGGGACGGTGAACACTGAAGCTTTCTTT
j_gene: TRBJ1-1
d_gene: NA
abundance: NA
v_gene: TRBV5-1

CDR3aa: CATRPSGPANTEAFF
CDR3nt: TGTGCCACCAGGCCCTCGGGACCGGCGAACACTGAAGCTTTCTTT
j_gene: TRBJ1-1
d_gene: NA
abundance: medium-sized
v_gene: TRBV24-1

CDR3aa: CASRANWGYEQYF
CDR3nt: TGTGCCAGCAGGGCGAACTGGGGCTACGAGCAGTACTTC
j_gene: TRBJ2-7
d_gene: NA
abundance: few
v_gene: TRBV6-1

CDR3aa: CASSPSDSQGQPQHF
CDR3nt: TGTGCCAGCAGCCCGTCAGACAGTCAAGGTCAGCCCCAGCATTTT
j_gene: TRBJ1-5
d_gene: NA
abundance: NA
v_gene: TRBV4-2

CDR3aa: CVSSLYRQGYGYTF
CDR3nt: TGTGTCAGCAGTTTGTACCGACAGGGCTATGGCTACACCTTC
j_gene: TRBJ1-2
d_gene: TRBD1
abundance: NA
v_gene: TRBV28

CDR3aa: CATSLQGQETQYF
CDR3nt: TGTGCCACCAGCTTGCAGGGGCAAGAGACCCAGTACTTC
j_gene: TRBJ2-5
d_gene: NA
abundance: NA
v_gene: TRBV15

CDR3aa: CSARGDRVLSYEQFF
CDR3nt: TGCAGTGCTAGAGGAGACAGGGTCCTTTCGTATGAGCAGTTCTTC
j_gene: TRBJ2-1
d_gene: TRBD1
abundance: few
v_gene: TRBV20-1

CDR3aa: CSASNGWGNQPQHF
CDR3nt: TGCAGTGCTAGTAACGGGTGGGGGAATCAGCCCCAGCATTTT
j_gene: TRBJ1-5
d_gene: NA
abundance: NA
v_gene: TRBV20-1

CDR3aa: CSAPHGGQPFRYEQYF
CDR3nt: TGCAGTGCTCCTCATGGGGGACAGCCCTTTCGATACGAGCAGTACTTC
j_gene: TRBJ2-7
d_gene: TRBD1
abundance: few
v_gene: TRBV20-1

CDR3aa: CASRVTGLSNTGELFF
CDR3nt: TGTGCCAGCAGGGTTACAGGGCTCTCGAACACCGGGGAGCTGTTTTTT
j_gene: TRBJ2-2
d_gene: NA
abundance: NA
v_gene: TRBV6-1

CDR3aa: CASSETRSNQPQHF
CDR3nt: TGTGCCAGCAGTGAAACCAGGAGCAATCAGCCCCAGCATTTT
j_gene: TRBJ1-5
d_gene: NA
abundance: few
v_gene: TRBV6-1

CDR3aa: CASSYRVGNQPQHF
CDR3nt: TGTGCCAGTAGCTACAGGGTGGGCAATCAGCCCCAGCATTTT
j_gene: TRBJ1-5
d_gene: NA
abundance: medium-sized
v_gene: TRBV19

CDR3aa: CASSLAGTGRGYTF
CDR3nt: TGTGCCAGCAGCTTGGCCGGGACAGGGCGAGGCTACACCTTC
j_gene: TRBJ1-2
d_gene: TRBD1
abundance: NA
v_gene: TRBV5-6

CDR3aa: CASSLQGLNPEAFF
CDR3nt: TGTGCCAGCAGTTTACAGGGTTTGAATCCTGAAGCTTTCTTT
j_gene: TRBJ1-1
d_gene: NA
abundance: NA
v_gene: TRBV28

CDR3aa: CASRPGTQTYEQYF
CDR3nt: TGTGCCAGCAGGCCCGGGACACAGACCTACGAGCAGTACTTC
j_gene: TRBJ2-7
d_gene: NA
abundance: NA
v_gene: TRBV2

CDR3aa: CASSLRQGDYNEQFF
CDR3nt: TGCGCCAGCAGCTTACGGCAAGGGGACTACAATGAGCAGTTCTTC
j_gene: TRBJ2-1
d_gene: NA
abundance: NA
v_gene: TRBV5-1

CDR3aa: CASSPYRGTEAFF
CDR3nt: TGTGCCAGCTCACCCTACAGGGGCACTGAAGCTTTCTTT
j_gene: TRBJ1-1
d_gene: TRBD1
abundance: NA
v_gene: TRBV18

CDR3aa: CAWSPRARGRTEAFF
CDR3nt: TGTGCCTGGAGCCCAAGGGCCCGGGGGAGGACTGAAGCTTTCTTT
j_gene: TRBJ1-1
d_gene: NA
abundance: NA
v_gene: TRBV30

CDR3aa: CSARLAGVTDTQYF
CDR3nt: TGCAGTGCCCGCCTAGCGGGGGTCACAGATACGCAGTATTTT
j_gene: TRBJ2-3
d_gene: TRBD2
abundance: NA
v_gene: TRBV20-1

CDR3aa: CASSLVRGALGRMRETQYF
CDR3nt: TGTGCCAGCAGCTTAGTTCGGGGAGCCCTCGGCAGAATGCGTGAGACCCAGTACTTC
j_gene: TRBJ2-5
d_gene: NA
abundance: NA
v_gene: TRBV11-2

CDR3aa: CASSMGHDGSYGYTF
CDR3nt: TGTGCCAGTAGTATGGGGCATGACGGATCCTATGGCTACACCTTC
j_gene: TRBJ1-2
d_gene: NA
abundance: few
v_gene: TRBV19

CDR3aa: CASSGGLGTELLRNQPQHF
CDR3nt: TGTGCCAGCAGCGGGGGGCTTGGGACAGAACTTCTGCGCAATCAGCCCCAGCATTTT
j_gene: TRBJ1-5
d_gene: TRBD1
abundance: NA
v_gene: TRBV28

CDR3aa: CASGYLGVNSNQPQHF
CDR3nt: TGTGCCAGCGGTTACCTGGGAGTGAATAGCAATCAGCCCCAGCATTTT
j_gene: TRBJ1-5
d_gene: NA
abundance: few
v_gene: TRBV28

CDR3aa: CASSLSGSSYEQYF
CDR3nt: TGTGCCAGCAGCTTATCGGGAAGCTCCTACGAGCAGTACTTC
j_gene: TRBJ2-7
d_gene: NA
abundance: NA
v_gene: TRBV7-3

CDR3aa: CASSFLDPGQGTGHF
CDR3nt: TGTGCCAGCAGTTTCCTCGACCCCGGACAGGGAACAGGGCATTTT
j_gene: TRBJ1-5
d_gene: TRBD1
abundance: few
v_gene: TRBV28

CDR3aa: CASSTGLAGGNEQFF
CDR3nt: TGTGCCAGCAGCACGGGACTAGCGGGAGGCAATGAGCAGTTCTTC
j_gene: TRBJ2-1
d_gene: TRBD2
abundance: NA
v_gene: TRBV5-6

CDR3aa: CASSLVMETQYF
CDR3nt: TGTGCCAGCAGCTTGGTTATGGAGACCCAGTACTTC
j_gene: TRBJ2-5
d_gene: NA
abundance: few
v_gene: TRBV5-4